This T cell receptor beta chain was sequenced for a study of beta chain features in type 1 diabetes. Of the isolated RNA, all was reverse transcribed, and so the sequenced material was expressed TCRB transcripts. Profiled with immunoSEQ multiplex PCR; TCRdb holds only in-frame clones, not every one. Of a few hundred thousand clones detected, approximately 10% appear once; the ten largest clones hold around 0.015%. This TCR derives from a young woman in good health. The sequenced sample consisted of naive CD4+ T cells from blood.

The CDR3 DNA reads as TGCAGCGTTGAAGGACAGGGGTACACTGAAGCTTTCTTT. Its translation: CSVEGQGYTEAFF. The V and J genes are TRBV29-1 and TRBJ1-1; 8 bases align to TRBD1. The V and J ends lost 1 base and 3 bases, in that order; junction bases with no gene match: 1. The CDR3 contains 13 residues. Germline CDR1 is SQVTM and CDR2 is ANQGSEA.